These 3 T cell receptor beta chains were all obtained from the same sample, sequenced in a study of brain T cells in children with intractable seizures. TCRdb keeps only in-frame clones here, not all; method: immunoSEQ multiplex PCR. The sample lists tens of thousands of clones; 75% to 95% were seen once. The material was peripheral blood, obtained at surgery. These receptors were obtained from a girl aged 2-15 years with tuberous sclerosis and intractable seizures.

This chain uses TRBV7-2 with TRBJ2-2; no firm D call. Germline CDR1 and CDR2: SGHTA and FQGNSA. Trimming left V 5 bases short and J 2 bases short, with 15 bases between. CDR3 length: 16 amino acids. The CDR3 DNA reads as TGTGCCAGCAGCCCGCGCCAGCCGCCCAACACCGGGGAGCTGTTTTTT. It yields the protein CASSPRQPPNTGELFF.

The chain is built from TRBV2 and TRBJ1-6; no definite D call. The CDR3 contains 17 residues. V dropped 7 bases and J dropped 0 bases, with 16 bases sitting between them. The germline CDR1 and CDR2 sequences are SNHLY and FYNNEI. CDR3 in amino acids: CASKGTPASSYNSPLHF. In nucleotides, the CDR3 is TGTGCCAGCAAGGGCACCCCAGCGAGCTCCTATAATTCACCCCTCCACTTT.

The chain links TRBV6-1 to TRBJ1-2, with 10 bases identical to TRBD1. Trimming cost V 3 bases and J 2 bases; bases outside gene matches: 3. CDR1 is MNHNS, CDR2 SASEGT, per germline. This CDR3 contains 15 residues. CDR3 DNA: TGTGCCAGCAGTGACCGGACAGGGGGAAACTATGGCTACACCTTC. Its translation is CASSDRTGGNYGYTF.